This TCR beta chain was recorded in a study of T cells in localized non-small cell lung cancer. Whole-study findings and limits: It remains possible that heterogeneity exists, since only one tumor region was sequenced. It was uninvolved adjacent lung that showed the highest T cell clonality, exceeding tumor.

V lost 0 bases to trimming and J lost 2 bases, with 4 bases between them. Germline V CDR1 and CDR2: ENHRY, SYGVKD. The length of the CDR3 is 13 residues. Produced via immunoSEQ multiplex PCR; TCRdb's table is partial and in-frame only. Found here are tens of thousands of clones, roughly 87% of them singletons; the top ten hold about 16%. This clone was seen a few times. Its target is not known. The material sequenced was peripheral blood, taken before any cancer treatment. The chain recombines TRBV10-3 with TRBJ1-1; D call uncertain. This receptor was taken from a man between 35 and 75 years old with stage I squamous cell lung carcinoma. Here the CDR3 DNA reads TGTGCCATCAGTGAGTCAGGTAACACTGAAGCTTTCTTT. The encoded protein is CAISESGNTEAFF.